The T cell receptor beta chain described here comes from a study of T cell clonotyping in hematopoietic cell transplantation. Assay: immunoSEQ multiplex PCR; the TCRdb copy retains only in-frame clones and omits some. Of just over 1,500 clones detected, approximately 80% appear once; the ten largest clones hold 4.5% to 6.5%. Blood collection times were about day -28 and days 30, 100, 180 posttransplant. The germline V gene encodes CDR1 MDHEN and CDR2 SYDVKM. V was shortened by 9 bases and J by 6 bases, with 17 bases between the two germline ends. The length of the CDR3 is 13 residues. As concerns this clone: The target antigen is unknown.

Study-level findings and limits: After transplant, recipient diversity fell while pathologically expanded clonotypes grew through day 180. Cells were unsorted, so CD4 and CD8 contributions were not separated. Broader posttransplant TCR repertoire diversity was predicted by graft donor and pretransplant recipient Inverse Simpson Index values.

This rearrangement joins TRBV28 to TRBJ1-1, with D tentatively TRBD1 (5 bases). The sample here was PBMCs, taken 30 days after allogeneic stem cell transplant. The TCR originated in a young adult male patient who had an allogeneic stem cell transplant, so T cells may come from the graft donor. Some clones in this sample may be carry-over from other donors' samples. The CDR3 loop is CASTGWRDAEAFF. The CDR3 bases are TGTGCCAGTACGGGTTGGAGGGACGCTGAAGCTTTCTTT.